Following are 11 T cell receptor beta chains from one sample sequenced in a study of blood T cell repertoires in COVID-19. The method was immunoSEQ multiplex PCR; TCRdb's version includes in-frame clones alone and lacks a portion of them. This table holds some 190,000 clones, 70% to 90% found once. The source material was peripheral blood. Every receptor here comes from a woman in her 70s with active or convalescent COVID-19.

V is TRBV4-1 and J is TRBJ1-1, with a possible D match to TRBD1 (5 bases). Per germline, CDR1 MGHRA and CDR2 YSYEKL. The CDR3 extends over 14 amino acids. V lost 1 base and J lost 1, with 7 bases in between. Written as DNA, the CDR3 is TGCGCCAGCAGCCAAGTTACAGGGAACACTGAAGCTTTCTTT. Residues: CASSQVTGNTEAFF.

The chain uses TRBV5-1 and TRBJ2-2; a possible D gene is TRBD1 (5 bases). The CDR3 runs to 14 residues. Trimming left V 3 bases short and J 5 bases short, with 11 bases between. CDR1 and CDR2 (germline): SGHRS, YFSETQ. The CDR3 nucleotides read TGCGCCAGCAGCTCATATCAGGGTACCGGGGAGCTGTTTTTT. Its translation is CASSSYQGTGELFF.

This clone appeared a few times. The chain combines TRBV14 with TRBJ1-1; the match to TRBD1 covers 10 bases. V shed 2 bases and J 8 bases; nucleotides not matched to a gene: 17. The CDR3 runs to 18 residues. CDR1 is SGHDN, CDR2 FVKESK, per germline. CDR3 loop: CASSQFRPGQGFVGEAFF. The CDR3 DNA reads TGTGCCAGCAGCCAATTCAGACCGGGACAGGGGTTCGTTGGGGAAGCTTTCTTT.

This clone came up a few times. The chain has TRBV5-1 and TRBJ1-2; D remains unclear. Germline-derived CDR1 and CDR2 are SGHRS and YFSETQ. This CDR3 comprises 14 residues. The V end was cut by 0 bases, the J end by 4 bases, with 10 bases between. CDR3 in amino acids: CASSLEAVSYGYTF. CDR3 DNA sequence: TGCGCCAGCAGCTTGGAAGCTGTATCCTATGGCTACACCTTC.

The chain has TRBV7-2 and TRBJ2-2, with 14 bases lining up with TRBD2. V dropped 5 bases and J dropped 4; count of bases not matched to a gene: 9. This CDR3 has 18 residues. The germline V gene has CDR1 SGHTA and CDR2 FQGNSA. The CDR3 DNA reads TGTGCCAGCAGCCCCAGACTAGCGGGAGGGCCGGGCACCGGGGAGCTGTTTTTT. This gives the protein CASSPRLAGGPGTGELFF.

The chain couples TRBV9 to TRBJ2-5; 10 bases are shared with TRBD2. This CDR3 is built from 17 residues. J lost 1 base, V lost 2 bases, and 8 bases had no gene match. Germline V gives CDR1 SGDLS, CDR2 YYNGEE. CDR3 DNA: TGTGCCAGCAGCGTTGCAGAAGCGGGAGGGCCCCAAGAGACCCAGTACTTC. Translation gives CASSVAEAGGPQETQYF.

This chain links TRBV27 with TRBJ2-3, with TRBD1 as a possible D gene (6 bases). Germline V gene lookup returns CDR1 MNHEY and CDR2 SMNVEV (reference sequence). Trimming shortened V by 2 bases and J by 2 bases, and 14 bases separated the two germline ends. The CDR3 runs 16 residues. The CDR3: CASSLKVQGYTDTQYF. The CDR3 DNA sequence: TGTGCCAGCAGTTTAAAGGTACAGGGATACACAGATACGCAGTATTTT.

The V and J genes are TRBV28 and TRBJ2-2; 10 bases agree with TRBD2. Trimming cost V 6 bases and J 5 bases; bases outside gene matches: 6. The germline V gene has CDR1 MDHEN and CDR2 SYDVKM. CDR3 length equals 15 residues. The CDR3 region has the DNA TGTGCCAGCAGAGCGGGAGGGCCGATGACCGGGGAGCTGTTTTTT. It codes for CASRAGGPMTGELFF.

The chain is built from TRBV18 and TRBJ2-6; TRBD1 is a possible D gene (6 bases). With 6 bases removed from V and 0 bases from J, the gap between germline ends came to 9 bases. The germline V gene encodes CDR1 KGHSH and CDR2 LQKENI. The length of the CDR3 is 15 residues. This CDR3 reads CASSGQSSGANVLTF. The CDR3 DNA reads TGTGCCAGCTCCGGACAGTCCTCTGGGGCCAACGTCCTGACTTTC.

The chain couples TRBV19 to TRBJ2-2; 7 nucleotides line up with TRBD1. V was pared by 6 bases and J by 1 base, with 2 bases of the junction left unmatched. The CDR3 is made up of 14 amino acids. Germline V gene data show CDR1 as LNHDA and CDR2 as SQIVND (reference sequence). The CDR3 DNA is TGTGCCAGTAGCCGACAGGGGAACACCGGGGAGCTGTTTTTT. It is translated as CASSRQGNTGELFF.

This clone has only one observation. This rearrangement joins TRBV15 to TRBJ2-1; 11 positions agree with TRBD2. The junction had 11 bases not matched to a gene; V was cut back by 0 bases and J by 10 bases. The CDR3 totals 17 residues. CDR1 LNHNV and CDR2 YYDKDF come from the germline V gene (reference sequence). The CDR3 DNA sequence: TGTGCCACCAGCAGAGATCCATTTAGCGGGAGGGACGGGGAGCAGTTCTTC. Amino acids: CATSRDPFSGRDGEQFF.